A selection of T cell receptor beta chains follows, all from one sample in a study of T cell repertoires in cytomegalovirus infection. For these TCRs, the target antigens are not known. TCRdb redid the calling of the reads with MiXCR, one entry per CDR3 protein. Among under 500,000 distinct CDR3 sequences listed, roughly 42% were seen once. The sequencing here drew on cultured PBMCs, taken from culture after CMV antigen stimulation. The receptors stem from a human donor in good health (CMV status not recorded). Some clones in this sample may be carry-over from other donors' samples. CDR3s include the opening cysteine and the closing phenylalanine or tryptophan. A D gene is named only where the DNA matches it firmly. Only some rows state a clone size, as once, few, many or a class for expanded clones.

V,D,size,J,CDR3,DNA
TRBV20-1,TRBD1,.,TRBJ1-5,CSATNRGQPQHF,TGCAGTGCTACGAACAGGGGTCAGCCCCAGCATTTT
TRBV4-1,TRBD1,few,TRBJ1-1,CASSQANRGDTEAFF,TGCGCCAGCAGCCAGGCCAACAGGGGCGACACTGAAGCTTTCTTT
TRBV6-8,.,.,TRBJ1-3,CASSYSKGSGGNTIYF,TGTGCCAGCAGTTACTCCAAGGGGTCGGGAGGAAACACCATATATTTT
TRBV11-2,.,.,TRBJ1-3,CASSDDRLSSGNTIYF,TGTGCCAGCAGCGACGACAGGCTGAGCTCTGGAAACACCATATATTTT
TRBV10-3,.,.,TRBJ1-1,CAISEVNTEAFF,TGTGCCATCAGTGAGGTGAACACTGAAGCTTTCTTT
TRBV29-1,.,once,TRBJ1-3,CSVEERNTIYF,TGCAGCGTTGAAGAAAGAAACACCATATATTTT
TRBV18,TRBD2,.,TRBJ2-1,CASSPWTSGVYEQFF,TGTGCCAGCTCACCATGGACTAGCGGGGTCTATGAGCAGTTCTTC
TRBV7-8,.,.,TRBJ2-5,CASSLPIEGGRKTQYF,TGTGCCAGCAGCTTGCCGATTGAGGGGGGGCGAAAGACCCAGTACTTC
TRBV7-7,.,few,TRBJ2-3,CASSLGDSANTQYF,TGTGCCAGCAGCTTAGGTGACAGCGCAAATACGCAGTATTTT
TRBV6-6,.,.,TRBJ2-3,CALRQFTDTQYF,TGTGCCTTGAGGCAGTTCACAGATACGCAGTATTTT
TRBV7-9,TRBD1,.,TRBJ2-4,CASSPRTGMDIQYF,TGTGCCAGCAGCCCCCGGACAGGGATGGACATTCAGTACTTC
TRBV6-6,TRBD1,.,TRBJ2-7,CASSYTPGTGAGDEQYF,TGTGCCAGCAGTTATACCCCCGGGACAGGGGCTGGGGACGAGCAGTACTTC
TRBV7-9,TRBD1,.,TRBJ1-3,CASSSHRGPKEGNTIYF,TGTGCCAGCAGCTCCCACAGGGGGCCCAAAGAAGGAAACACCATATATTTT
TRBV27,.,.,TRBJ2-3,CASSRRAGADTQYF,TGTGCCAGCAGTCGGAGGGCCGGCGCAGATACGCAGTATTTT
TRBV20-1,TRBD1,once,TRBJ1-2,CSASEQGVGSYGYTF,TGCAGTGCTAGCGAGCAGGGGGTAGGGTCCTATGGCTACACCTTC
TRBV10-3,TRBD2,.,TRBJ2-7,CASKSPGGSSYEQYF,TGTGCTTCCAAAAGTCCGGGGGGAAGCTCCTACGAGCAGTACTTC
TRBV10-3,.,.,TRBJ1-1,CAISESSDVWVFTEAFF,TGTGCCATCAGTGAGTCCTCCGACGTCTGGGTATTCACTGAAGCTTTCTTT
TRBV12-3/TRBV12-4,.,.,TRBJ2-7,CASSERVDLAPSSYEQYF,TGTGCCAGCAGCGAACGGGTTGATCTAGCGCCGAGCTCCTACGAGCAGTACTTC
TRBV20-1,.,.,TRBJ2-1,CSAALVGGSTTSYNEQFF,TGCAGTGCTGCATTGGTTGGGGGGTCCACAACCTCCTACAATGAGCAGTTCTTC
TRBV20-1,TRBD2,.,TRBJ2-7,CSASSTSGRAYEQYF,TGCAGTGCTAGCTCGACTAGCGGGAGGGCCTACGAGCAGTACTTC
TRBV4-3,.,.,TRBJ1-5,CASSQLPGSNQPQHF,TGCGCCAGCAGCCAACTCCCGGGGAGCAATCAGCCCCAGCATTTT
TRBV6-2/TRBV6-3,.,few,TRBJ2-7,CASSYTIYEQYF,TGTGCCAGCAGTTACACCATCTACGAGCAGTACTTC
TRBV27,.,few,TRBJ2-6,CASSNRGAGANVLTF,TGTGCCAGCAGCAACCGGGGAGCTGGGGCCAACGTCCTGACTTTC
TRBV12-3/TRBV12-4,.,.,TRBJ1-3,CASSLYRGLGSGNTIYF,TGTGCCAGCAGTTTATATAGAGGGTTAGGATCTGGAAACACCATATATTTT
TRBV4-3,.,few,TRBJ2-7,CASSQESGYAQYF,TGCGCCAGCAGCCAAGAATCGGGTTATGCGCAGTACTTC
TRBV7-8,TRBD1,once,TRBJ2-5,CASSSDPGQGVRETQYF,TGTGCCAGCAGCTCCGACCCGGGACAGGGAGTTCGGGAGACCCAGTACTTC
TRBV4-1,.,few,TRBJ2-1,CASSQTEMREQFF,TGCGCCAGCAGCCAAACGGAGATGCGGGAGCAGTTCTTC
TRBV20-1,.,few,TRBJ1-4,CSAITGRHREKLFF,TGCAGTGCCATCACCGGGCGACATAGGGAAAAACTGTTTTTT
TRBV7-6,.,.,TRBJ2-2,CAPRGKKNTGELFF,TGTGCCCCCCGGGGCAAGAAGAACACCGGGGAGCTGTTTTTT
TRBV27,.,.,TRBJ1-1,CASTPLRWGENTEAFF,TGTGCCAGCACCCCTCTAAGGTGGGGAGAGAACACTGAAGCTTTCTTT
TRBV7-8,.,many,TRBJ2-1,CASTKTPGRGYSLSGNEQFF,TGTGCCAGCACAAAAACCCCGGGAAGGGGGTACTCACTCTCTGGTAATGAGCAGTTCTTC
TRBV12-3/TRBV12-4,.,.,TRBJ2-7,CASSLLAPHGQYF,TGTGCCAGCAGTTTATTGGCCCCGCACGGGCAGTACTTC
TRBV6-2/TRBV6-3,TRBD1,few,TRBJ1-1,CASSYRWTGGENTEAFF,TGTGCCAGCAGTTACCGGTGGACAGGGGGGGAGAACACTGAAGCTTTCTTT
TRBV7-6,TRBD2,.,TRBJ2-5,CASSFTAGGPTQYF,TGTGCCAGCAGCTTTACAGCGGGAGGGCCCACCCAGTACTTC
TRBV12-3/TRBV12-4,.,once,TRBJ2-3,CASTKQTPPDTQYF,TGTGCCAGCACCAAGCAGACCCCGCCAGATACGCAGTATTTT
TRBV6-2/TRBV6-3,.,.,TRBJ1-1,CASSYWLRNTEAFF,TGTGCCAGCAGTTACTGGTTGAGGAACACTGAAGCTTTCTTT
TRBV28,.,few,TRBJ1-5,CASSFAGTSNQPQHF,TGTGCCAGCAGTTTCGCAGGGACTAGCAATCAGCCCCAGCATTTT
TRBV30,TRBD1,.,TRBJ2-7,CAWARDRLYEQYF,TGTGCCTGGGCCAGGGACAGGCTCTACGAGCAGTACTTC
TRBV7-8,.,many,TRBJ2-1,CASSLENYNEQFF,TGTGCCAGCAGCTTAGAAAACTACAATGAGCAGTTCTTC
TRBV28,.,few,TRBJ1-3,CASQGPGAGNTIYF,TGTGCCAGCCAAGGCCCGGGAGCTGGAAACACCATATATTTT
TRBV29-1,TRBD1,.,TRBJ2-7,CSVGAGGSDEQYF,TGCAGCGTTGGTGCAGGGGGCTCCGACGAGCAGTACTTC
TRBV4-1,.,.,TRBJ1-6,CASSHYYRGDGSPLHF,TGCGCCAGCAGCCATTATTATCGGGGGGATGGATCACCCCTCCACTTT
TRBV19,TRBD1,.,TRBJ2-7,CASSISGTGGGGEQYF,TGTGCCAGTAGTATTTCCGGGACAGGGGGCGGCGGCGAGCAGTACTTC